The rows below give T cell receptor beta chains drawn from one sample of a study of radiation and T cells in renal cell carcinoma. The data were produced by immunoSEQ multiplex PCR, yet TCRdb's version contains in-frame clones alone and is incomplete. This repertoire shows 150,000 or so clones, 75% to 90% found once; its top ten account for approximately 20%. The sample was blood, taken from a patient whose treatment included radiotherapy and nephrectomy. The receptor set was obtained from a woman between 50 and 59 years old with renal cell carcinoma. Both conserved end residues are part of each CDR3. D genes are given only for firm matches. Size values are once, few and many counts, or a class for expanded clones, and some rows have none.

TRBV18	TRBJ1-4	.	TRBD1	CASSGTATNEKLFF	TGTGCCAGCTCAGGGACAGCAACTAATGAAAAACTGTTTTTT
TRBV4-2	TRBJ1-4	.	.	CASSQGKGRGNEKLFF	TGTGCCAGCAGCCAGGGGAAGGGACGGGGAAATGAAAAACTGTTTTTT
TRBV9	TRBJ2-2	.	.	CASSVRGPNTGELFF	TGTGCCAGCAGCGTACGGGGGCCGAACACCGGGGAGCTGTTTTTT
TRBV2	TRBJ2-7	.	.	CASSDRVASYEQYF	TGTGCCAGCAGTGACAGGGTAGCGTCCTACGAGCAGTACTTC
TRBV14	TRBJ2-6	.	TRBD1	CASSDRVELIGANVLTF	TGTGCCAGCAGCGACAGGGTTGAATTAATTGGGGCCAACGTCCTGACTTTC
TRBV7-2	TRBJ1-5	.	.	CASSLRYSQPQHF	TGTGCCAGCAGCTTACGTTACTCCCAGCCCCAGCATTTT
TRBV7-2	TRBJ2-1	.	.	CASSFGRNNEQFF	TGTGCCAGCAGCTTCGGCAGAAACAATGAGCAGTTCTTC
TRBV5-6	TRBJ2-2	once	.	CASSKNREMRTGELFF	TGTGCCAGCAGCAAGAACCGCGAGATGAGAACCGGGGAGCTGTTTTTT
TRBV5-1	TRBJ2-4	few	TRBD1	CASNTGTALAKNIQYF	TGCGCCAGCAACACCGGGACAGCACTAGCCAAAAACATTCAGTACTTC
TRBV7-9	TRBJ1-1	.	.	CASSLLETEAFF	TGTGCCAGCAGCTTATTGGAAACTGAAGCTTTCTTT
TRBV10-2	TRBJ2-5	.	.	CASSRDLPGTQYF	TGCGCCAGCAGTAGGGACCTGCCTGGGACCCAGTACTTC
TRBV30	TRBJ1-6	.	TRBD1	CAWSERTGAYNSPLHF	TGTGCCTGGAGCGAAAGGACAGGGGCATATAATTCACCCCTCCACTTT
TRBV9	TRBJ2-2	.	.	CASGSRGGYTGELFF	TGTGCCAGCGGGTCGCGGGGAGGTTACACCGGGGAGCTGTTTTTT
TRBV6-5	TRBJ1-1	.	.	CASRGTYGTEAFF	TGTGCCAGCAGAGGGACATATGGCACTGAAGCTTTCTTT
TRBV19	TRBJ1-4	.	.	CASTYLGGEKLFF	TGTGCCAGTACTTATCTGGGGGGTGAAAAACTGTTTTTT